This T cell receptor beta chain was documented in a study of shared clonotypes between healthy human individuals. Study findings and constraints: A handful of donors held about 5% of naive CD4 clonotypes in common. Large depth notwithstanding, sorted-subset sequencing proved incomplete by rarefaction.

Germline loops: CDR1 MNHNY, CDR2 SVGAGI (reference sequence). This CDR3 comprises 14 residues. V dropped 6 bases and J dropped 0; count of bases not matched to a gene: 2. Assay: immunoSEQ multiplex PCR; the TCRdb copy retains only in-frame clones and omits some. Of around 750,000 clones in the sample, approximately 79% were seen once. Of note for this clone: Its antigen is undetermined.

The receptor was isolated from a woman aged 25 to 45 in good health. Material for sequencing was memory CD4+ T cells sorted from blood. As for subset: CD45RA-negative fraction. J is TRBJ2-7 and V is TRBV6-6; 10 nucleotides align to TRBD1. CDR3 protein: CASRDRGSSYEQYF. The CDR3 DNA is TGTGCCAGCAGGGACAGGGGGAGCTCCTACGAGCAGTACTTC.